Described below is a single TCR beta chain sequence and its context. This clonotype has a count of ten or more. Its binding antigen is unknown. Base qualities were left out, and no much larger clone turns up one base away. The sample's time point label is to be understood as: sample taken at primary tumor resection. Donors were over 60 patients with early-stage, untreated non-small cell lung cancer from the lung TRACERx cohort. Whole RNA extracted from tumor and nontumor lung tissue, or from cryopreserved PBMC samples, was used for TCR sequencing without cell sorting. Only patients with enough RNA available from two or more tumor regions were chosen for TCR sequencing. This entry belongs to a study of spatial heterogeneity in lung cancer (dated by TCRdb to the late 2010s). Concerning the study at large: Beta-chain transcripts were consistently detected in greater numbers than alpha-chain transcripts, which likely reflects a higher abundance of beta-chain transcripts. In the raw uncorrected reads, each unique combination of TCR and UMI appeared more than ten times on average. The study quantitatively compared TCR alpha and beta repertoires across multiple tumor regions, matched nontumor lung and blood in non-small cell lung cancer. Nonsynonymous mutation counts, determined by whole-exome sequencing of tumor tissue, were related to features of the TCR repertoire. At surgery, both alpha and beta chains were TCR-sequenced in 220 tumor regions, approximately 64 matched nontumor lung samples and over 50 PBMC samples.

The study at large found these results: Additional single-cell paired TCR alpha and beta sequencing was considered necessary to confirm, at a functional level, the hypothesis that regional TCRs recognize regional mutations. Ubiquitous expanded tumor TCRs were detected in blood more often at tumor resection than at routine follow-up.

Libraries were constructed by 5' RACE. Instrument used: NextSeq 500. In the TCR library protocol, a unique molecular identifier was attached to each TCR cDNA molecule so that PCR and sequencing errors could be corrected. As for the authors' bioinformatics: Decombinator tools were used for TCR identification, UMI-based error correction and CDR3 extraction. Expanded TCRs were defined as those above a frequency of 2 per 1,000, corresponding to the top 1% of the tumor frequency distribution. Renyi diversity was calculated using the R vegan package after each repertoire was subsampled 100 times to 5,000 TCRs. CDR3 similarity networks were constructed using string-kernel similarity of amino acid triplets, with links drawn between CDR3s whose pairwise similarity was above 0.82. TCRdb trimmed the raw reads at Q25, called clones with MiXCR and kept productive beta chains. Every distinct CDR3 protein forms one entry, paired with its most common genes and DNA. V and J calls and clone size were set by TCRdb, not the authors. For this sample the table gives about 42,000 distinct CDR3 sequences, of which around 7% were detected only once. The ten largest clones capture 43% of the sample.

Taken from the germline V gene, the CDR1 and CDR2 loops are SGDLS and YYNGEE. Cut back by 0 bases and 0 bases, the V and J ends lie 9 bases apart. From cysteine to phenylalanine, the CDR3 is 16 amino acids long. The CDR3 DNA has 48 bases and is translated from base 1. The specimen was PBMCs, collected at surgery. The TCR sequence derives from a female donor with early-stage non-small cell lung cancer. Here the chain combines TRBV9 and TRBJ2-2, with a tentative D call of TRBD1 or TRBD2, each matching 5 bases. The sequence in DNA is TGTGCCAGCAGCGTAGGGGACGGGGCGAACACCGGGGAGCTGTTTTTT. It encodes CASSVGDGANTGELFF.